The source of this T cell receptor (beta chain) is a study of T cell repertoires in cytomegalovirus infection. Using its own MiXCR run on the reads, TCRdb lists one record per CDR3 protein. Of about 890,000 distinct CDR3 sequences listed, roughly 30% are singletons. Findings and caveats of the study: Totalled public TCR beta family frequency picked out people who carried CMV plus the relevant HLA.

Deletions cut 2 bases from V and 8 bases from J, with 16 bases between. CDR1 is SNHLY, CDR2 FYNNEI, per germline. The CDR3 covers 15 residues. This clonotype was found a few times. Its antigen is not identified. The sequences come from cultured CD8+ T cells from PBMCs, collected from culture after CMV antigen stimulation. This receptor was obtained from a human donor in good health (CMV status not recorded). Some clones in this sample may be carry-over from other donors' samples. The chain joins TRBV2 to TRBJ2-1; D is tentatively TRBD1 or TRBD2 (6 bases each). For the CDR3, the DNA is TGTGCCAGCAGTGAACGTATCTGGGGGGCCGATGAGCAGTTCTTC. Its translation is CASSERIWGADEQFF.